The clone carrying this T cell receptor (beta chain) has more than one count but fewer than ten. Its antigen is still unknown. The sample comes from a study of vaccination and CD4 T cells after COVID-19. Described treatment: roughly ten-day PBMC culture with coronavirus spike peptide pools or control peptides (ViraFEST assay). At the Johns Hopkins FTIC core, DNA taken from cultured CD4+ T cells was sequenced by way of the Oncomine TCR Beta short-read assay. TCRdb reanalysed the PCR reads using MiXCR and keeps one entry per CDR3 protein. The sample has around 21,000 distinct CDR3 sequences; 45% to 70% are singletons. The CDR3 sequence is 15 residues long. Trimming cost V 1 base and J 6 bases, with 14 bases left between them. The germline CDR1 and CDR2 sequences are SGHTA and FQGNSA.

V gene TRBV7-2 combines with J gene TRBJ2-3; the D gene is possibly TRBD2 (7 bases). This TCR came from a human donor who had recovered from COVID-19. Sequencing was performed on CD4+ T cells from blood, cultured in vitro. The CDR3 loop is CASSLVAGAPDTQYF. CDR3 nucleotides: TGTGCCAGCAGCTTAGTTGCGGGGGCCCCGGATACGCAGTATTTT.